This T cell receptor beta chain was found in a study of identical twins. A universal primer site was added by template switching, and unique molecular identifiers were carried by the cDNA. TCRdb analysed the 5' RACE reads with MiXCR anew, one entry per CDR3 protein. Counted here are 550,000 to 700,000 distinct CDR3 sequences, about 20% occurring once; the ten biggest clones make up around 4.4%. This clonotype was recorded a few times. These data also formed part of another study, on T cells expressing NK-cell markers.

The TCR comes from a woman between 18 and 30 years old in good health. The specimen was PBMCs.

In nucleotides, the CDR3 is TGTGCCAGCAGCATCGGCCAGGGCCCAGATACGCAGTATTTT. Amino acids: CASSIGQGPDTQYF. The rearrangement links TRBV7-2 to TRBJ2-3, with a weak D call TRBD1 (5 bases). The V end was cut by 5 bases, the J end by 4 bases, with 13 bases between. Germline CDR1 reads SGHTA; CDR2 reads FQGNSA. The CDR3 sequence is 14 residues long.